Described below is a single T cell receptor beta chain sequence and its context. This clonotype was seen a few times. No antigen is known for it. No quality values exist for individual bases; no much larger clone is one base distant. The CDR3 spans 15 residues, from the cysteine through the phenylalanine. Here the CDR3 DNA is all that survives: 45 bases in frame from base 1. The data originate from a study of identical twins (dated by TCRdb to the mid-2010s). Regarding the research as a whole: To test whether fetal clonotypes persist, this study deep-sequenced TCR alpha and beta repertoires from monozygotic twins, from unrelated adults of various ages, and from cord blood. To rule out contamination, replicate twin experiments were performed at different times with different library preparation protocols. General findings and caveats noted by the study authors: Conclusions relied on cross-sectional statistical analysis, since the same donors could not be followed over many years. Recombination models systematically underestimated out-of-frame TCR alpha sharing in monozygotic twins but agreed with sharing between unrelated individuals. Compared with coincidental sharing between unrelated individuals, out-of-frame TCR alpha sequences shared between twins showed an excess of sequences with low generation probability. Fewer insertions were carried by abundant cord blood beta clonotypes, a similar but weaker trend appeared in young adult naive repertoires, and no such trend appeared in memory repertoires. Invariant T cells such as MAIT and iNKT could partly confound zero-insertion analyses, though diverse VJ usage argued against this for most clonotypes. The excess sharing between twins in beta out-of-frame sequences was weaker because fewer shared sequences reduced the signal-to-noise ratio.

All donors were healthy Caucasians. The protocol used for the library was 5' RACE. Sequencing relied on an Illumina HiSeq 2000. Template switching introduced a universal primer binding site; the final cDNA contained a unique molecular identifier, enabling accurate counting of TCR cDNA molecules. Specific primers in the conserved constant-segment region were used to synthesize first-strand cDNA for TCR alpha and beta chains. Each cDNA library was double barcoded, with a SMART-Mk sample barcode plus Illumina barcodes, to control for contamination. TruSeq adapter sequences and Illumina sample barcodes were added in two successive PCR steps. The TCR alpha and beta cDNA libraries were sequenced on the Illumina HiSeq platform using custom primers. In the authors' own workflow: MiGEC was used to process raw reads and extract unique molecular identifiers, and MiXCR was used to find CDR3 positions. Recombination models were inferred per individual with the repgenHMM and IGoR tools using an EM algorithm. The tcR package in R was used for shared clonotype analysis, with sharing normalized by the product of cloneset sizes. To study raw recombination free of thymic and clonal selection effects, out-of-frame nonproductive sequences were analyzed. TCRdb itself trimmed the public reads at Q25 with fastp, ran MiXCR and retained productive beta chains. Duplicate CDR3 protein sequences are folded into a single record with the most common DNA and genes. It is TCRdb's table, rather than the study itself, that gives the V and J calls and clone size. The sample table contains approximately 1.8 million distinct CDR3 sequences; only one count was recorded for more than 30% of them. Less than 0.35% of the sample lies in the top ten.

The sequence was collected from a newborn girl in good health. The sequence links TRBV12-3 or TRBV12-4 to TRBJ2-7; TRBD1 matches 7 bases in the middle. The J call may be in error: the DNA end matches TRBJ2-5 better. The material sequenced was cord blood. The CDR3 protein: CASSFRGGGRGTQYF. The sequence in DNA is TGTGCCAGCAGTTTCAGAGGGGGCGGACGGGGGACCCAGTACTTC.